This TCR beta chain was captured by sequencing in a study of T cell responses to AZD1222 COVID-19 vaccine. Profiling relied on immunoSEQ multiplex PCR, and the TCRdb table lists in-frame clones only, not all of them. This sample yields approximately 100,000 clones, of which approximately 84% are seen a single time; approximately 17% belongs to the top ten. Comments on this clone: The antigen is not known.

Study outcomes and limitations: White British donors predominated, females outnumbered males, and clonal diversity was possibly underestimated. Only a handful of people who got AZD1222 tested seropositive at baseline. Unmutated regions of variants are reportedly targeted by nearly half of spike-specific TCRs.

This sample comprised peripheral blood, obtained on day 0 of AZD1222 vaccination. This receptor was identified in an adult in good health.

CDR3 nucleotide sequence: TGTGCCTGGGTATTGGGCTCTGGAAACACCATATATTTT. Translation gives CAWVLGSGNTIYF. This rearrangement joins TRBV30 to TRBJ1-3; unclear D gene. The CDR3 totals 13 residues. Germline CDR1 and CDR2: GTSNPN and SVGIG (reference sequence). V was pared by 5 bases and J by 0 bases, with 8 bases between.